This is a list of T cell receptor beta chains from one sample in a study of T cell responses to AZD1222 COVID-19 vaccine. Data came from immunoSEQ multiplex PCR; TCRdb stores just in-frame clones and leaves some out. This table holds about 160,000 clones, 90% to 95% found once. The sequencing here drew on peripheral blood, taken 28 days after the second AZD1222 dose. These receptors originate from an adult who received the AZD1222 COVID-19 vaccine. The CDR3 runs from the conserved cysteine through the conserved F or W. D genes are given only for firm matches. Clone size is not always given. Where it is, it says once, few, many or a class for expanded clones.

d_call clone_size j_call v_call cdr3_aa cdr3_nt
TRBD2 NA TRBJ2-5 TRBV10-3 CATASGTSGKKETQYF TGTGCCACCGCGTCCGGGACTAGCGGGAAGAAAGAGACCCAGTACTTC
TRBD2 once TRBJ2-1 TRBV15 CATSSSGSWYSYNEQFF TGTGCCACCAGCAGTAGCGGGAGCTGGTATTCCTACAATGAGCAGTTCTTC
NA NA TRBJ2-1 TRBV4-2 CASSQRDEQFF TGTGCCAGCAGCCAGAGAGATGAGCAGTTCTTC
NA few TRBJ2-6 TRBV18 CASSAIQAWGANVLTF TGTGCCAGCTCAGCCATTCAGGCTTGGGGGGCCAACGTCCTGACTTTC
NA NA TRBJ2-7 TRBV5-1 CASSIPGPNYEQYF TGCGCCAGCAGCATACCAGGGCCGAACTACGAGCAGTACTTC
NA NA TRBJ2-1 TRBV27 CASSRDTRFNYNEQFF TGTGCCAGCAGTCGAGACACTAGATTTAACTACAATGAGCAGTTCTTC
NA once TRBJ2-7 TRBV5-1 CASSLDSLDEQYF TGCGCCAGCAGCTTGGATTCGTTGGACGAGCAGTACTTC
TRBD1 NA TRBJ1-2 TRBV7-2 CASSIPGTGKGYTF TGTGCCAGCAGCATCCCCGGGACAGGGAAAGGCTACACCTTC
TRBD2 NA TRBJ2-1 TRBV5-4 CASSRLAGGLNNEQFF TGTGCCAGCAGTCGACTAGCGGGAGGGCTTAACAATGAGCAGTTCTTC
NA NA TRBJ1-5 TRBV21-1 CASSTTGPQHF TGTGCCAGCAGCACCACTGGGCCCCAGCATTTT
TRBD1 NA TRBJ1-5 TRBV6-5 CASSYPGTGDQPQHF TGTGCCAGCAGTTACCCCGGGACAGGCGATCAGCCCCAGCATTTT
NA NA TRBJ1-1 TRBV3-1/TRBV3-2 CASSQPGSYTEAFF TGTGCCAGCAGCCAACCCGGAAGCTACACTGAAGCTTTCTTT
NA NA TRBJ1-1 TRBV29-1 CSVEGGALNTEAFF TGCAGCGTTGAGGGGGGGGCCCTGAACACTGAAGCTTTCTTT
TRBD2 NA TRBJ2-5 TRBV7-9 CASSLAGGRALETQYF TGTGCCAGCAGCTTAGCAGGCGGGAGGGCCTTAGAGACCCAGTACTTC
TRBD1 NA TRBJ1-2 TRBV2 CASSEQGANYGYTF TGTGCCAGCAGTGAACAGGGGGCGAACTATGGCTACACCTTC
NA NA TRBJ2-1 TRBV6-1 CASSEGDEQFF TGTGCCAGCAGTGAGGGAGACGAGCAGTTCTTC
NA NA TRBJ2-5 TRBV4-2 CASSLFKDTDQETQYF TGTGCCAGCAGCCTATTCAAGGACACCGACCAAGAGACCCAGTACTTC
NA NA TRBJ2-1 TRBV11-2 CASSLGRENEQFF TGTGCCAGCAGCCTAGGCAGGGAAAATGAGCAGTTCTTC
NA NA TRBJ2-1 TRBV6-5 CASSYSLQLQFF TGTGCCAGCAGTTACTCCTTACAGCTACAGTTCTTC
NA NA TRBJ2-1 TRBV2 CASTQAPGGSYNEQFF TGTGCCAGCACCCAAGCCCCCGGGGGTTCCTACAATGAGCAGTTCTTC
TRBD1 NA TRBJ1-5 TRBV6-5 CASRTTGGDNQPQHF TGTGCCAGCAGGACTACAGGGGGCGACAATCAGCCCCAGCATTTT
NA NA TRBJ1-2 TRBV12-3/TRBV12-4 CASSPNGYGYTF TGTGCCAGCAGCCCAAACGGCTATGGCTACACCTTC
TRBD2 NA TRBJ2-2 TRBV11-3 CASSPLAGAGGELFF TGTGCCAGCAGCCCCTTAGCGGGAGCAGGCGGGGAGCTGTTTTTT
TRBD2 NA TRBJ2-1 TRBV19 CASSITGRGVSEQFF TGTGCCAGTAGTATAACCGGGAGGGGGGTAAGTGAGCAGTTCTTC
NA NA TRBJ2-2 TRBV6-5 CASSWHRESGELFF TGTGCCAGCAGTTGGCACAGGGAGTCCGGGGAGCTGTTTTTT
TRBD1 NA TRBJ1-4 TRBV6-2/TRBV6-3 CASSTGAFEKLFF TGTGCCAGCAGTACAGGGGCGTTTGAAAAACTGTTTTTT
NA NA TRBJ2-6 TRBV27 CASSLGSPSGANVLTF TGTGCCAGCAGTTTGGGTAGTCCCTCTGGGGCCAACGTCCTGACTTTC
NA NA TRBJ2-7 TRBV6-1 CASSALRGGQTYEQYF TGTGCCAGCAGTGCCCTCAGGGGCGGACAGACGTACGAGCAGTACTTC
TRBD2 NA TRBJ2-1 TRBV29-1 CSVDRGEGNEQFF TGCAGCGTTGACCGGGGGGAGGGCAATGAGCAGTTCTTC
NA NA TRBJ1-1 TRBV5-4 CASSLVQGGTEAFF TGTGCCAGCAGCTTGGTCCAGGGCGGGACTGAAGCTTTCTTT
NA NA TRBJ2-2 TRBV19 CASSLAVGGTGELFF TGTGCCAGTAGTCTCGCGGTTGGGGGCACCGGGGAGCTGTTTTTT
NA NA TRBJ2-2 TRBV6-1 CASRRINTGELFF TGTGCCAGCAGGCGAATTAACACCGGGGAGCTGTTTTTT
NA NA TRBJ2-2 TRBV21-1 CASSKAPSERRTGELFF TGTGCCAGCAGCAAGGCCCCTAGCGAGCGTCGGACCGGGGAGCTGTTTTTT
NA few TRBJ2-7 TRBV6-5 CASSPSGTHEQYF TGTGCCAGCAGTCCATCCGGGACCCACGAGCAGTACTTC
NA NA TRBJ2-3 TRBV7-3 CASSLSLGSTDTQYF TGTGCCAGCAGCTTAAGCTTAGGCAGCACAGATACGCAGTATTTT
TRBD2 NA TRBJ2-7 TRBV6-5 CASLASGNYEQYF TGTGCCAGCTTGGCTAGCGGGAACTACGAGCAGTACTTC
TRBD1 NA TRBJ2-3 TRBV11-2 CASSPGTVITDTQYF TGTGCCAGCAGCCCCGGGACAGTTATCACAGATACGCAGTATTTT
NA once TRBJ2-5 TRBV28 CASSLAGRGLWETQYF TGTGCCAGCAGTTTGGCCGGGCGGGGACTTTGGGAGACCCAGTACTTC
NA NA TRBJ2-3 TRBV19 CASSEGRSTDTQYF TGTGCCAGTAGTGAGGGTCGGAGCACAGATACGCAGTATTTT
TRBD2 NA TRBJ2-5 TRBV6-4 CASSTSGKETQYF TGTGCCAGCAGCACTAGCGGGAAAGAGACCCAGTACTTC
TRBD1 NA TRBJ2-2 TRBV6-5 CASSYLGQGSVGELFF TGTGCCAGCAGTTACTTGGGACAGGGGAGCGTCGGGGAGCTGTTTTTT
NA NA TRBJ2-7 TRBV21-1 CASSSTCRLPYEQYF TGTGCCAGCAGCTCAACATGCCGGCTTCCCTACGAGCAGTACTTC
NA NA TRBJ2-5 TRBV24-1 CATSQGQETQYF TGTGCCACCTCGCAGGGCCAAGAGACCCAGTACTTC
NA NA TRBJ2-5 TRBV5-4 CASRGGASQETQYF TGTGCCAGCAGGGGGGGGGCGTCTCAAGAGACCCAGTACTTC
TRBD1 NA TRBJ1-5 TRBV15 CATSRGGGNQPQHF TGTGCCACCAGCCGAGGGGGCGGCAATCAGCCCCAGCATTTT
NA NA TRBJ1-2 TRBV28 CASSFSPRIYGYTF TGTGCCAGCAGTTTTAGCCCCAGAATCTATGGCTACACCTTC
TRBD2 NA TRBJ2-3 TRBV4-2 CASSQAASGNTDTQYF TGTGCCAGCAGCCAAGCAGCTAGCGGGAACACAGATACGCAGTATTTT
NA NA TRBJ2-7 TRBV18 CASSPSAGSSYEQYF TGTGCCAGCTCACCATCGGCAGGGAGCTCCTACGAGCAGTACTTC